A selection of T cell receptor beta chains follows, all from one sample in a study of cytomegalovirus exposure and HLA in healthy donors. TCRdb keeps only in-frame clones here, not all; method: immunoSEQ multiplex PCR. The sample shows some 95,000 clones, about 70% of them seen only once. Sequencing input: PBMCs. The receptors were gathered from a female donor in good health and CMV-seronegative. Both conserved end residues are part of each CDR3. The order of the fields is D gene, J gene, V gene, clone size, CDR3 length, CDR3 DNA, CDR3 protein. D genes are given only for firm matches. Clone sizes are given selectively: once, few, many, or a class where the clone is expanded.

d_gene: NA
j_gene: TRBJ1-2
v_gene: TRBV30
abundance: few
len: 14
CDR3nt: TGTGCCTGGAGTCCCGCCAGGGGCAACTATGGCTACACCTTC
CDR3aa: CAWSPARGNYGYTF

d_gene: TRBD1
j_gene: TRBJ2-2
v_gene: TRBV6-5
abundance: NA
len: 15
CDR3nt: TGTGCCAGCACCGCCGGGACAGGGGACACCGGGGAGCTGTTTTTT
CDR3aa: CASTAGTGDTGELFF

d_gene: NA
j_gene: TRBJ1-4
v_gene: TRBV27
abundance: NA
len: 13
CDR3nt: TGTGCCAGCAGTTCCCGGACTAATGAAAAACTGTTTTTT
CDR3aa: CASSSRTNEKLFF

d_gene: TRBD1
j_gene: TRBJ2-6
v_gene: TRBV7-8
abundance: NA
len: 15
CDR3nt: TGTGCCAGCAGCCAGGACAGGGCTGGGGCCAACGTCCTGACTTTC
CDR3aa: CASSQDRAGANVLTF

d_gene: TRBD1
j_gene: TRBJ1-1
v_gene: TRBV25-1
abundance: NA
len: 15
CDR3nt: TGTGCCAGCAGTGACCGGGAACAGGGGGTCACTGAAGCTTTCTTT
CDR3aa: CASSDREQGVTEAFF

d_gene: NA
j_gene: TRBJ2-7
v_gene: TRBV5-6
abundance: NA
len: 14
CDR3nt: TGTGCCAGCAGCTTGGAGCAGGGGATCGGAGAGCAGTACTTC
CDR3aa: CASSLEQGIGEQYF

d_gene: TRBD1
j_gene: TRBJ1-1
v_gene: TRBV6-1
abundance: few
len: 15
CDR3nt: TGTGCCAGCAGTGAAAGGGGGCCGGGGAACACTGAAGCTTTCTTT
CDR3aa: CASSERGPGNTEAFF

d_gene: NA
j_gene: TRBJ2-2
v_gene: TRBV9
abundance: NA
len: 16
CDR3nt: TGTGCCAGCAGCCTAAGAGCGGCAGCGAACACCGGGGAGCTGTTTTTT
CDR3aa: CASSLRAAANTGELFF

d_gene: TRBD2
j_gene: TRBJ2-1
v_gene: TRBV5-5
abundance: few
len: 13
CDR3nt: TGTGCCAGCAGCTTTCTAGCGGGGAATGAGCAGTTCTTC
CDR3aa: CASSFLAGNEQFF

d_gene: TRBD1
j_gene: TRBJ1-2
v_gene: TRBV7-2
abundance: NA
len: 15
CDR3nt: TGTGCCAGCAGCGGGATGGACAGGGACGGGTATGGCTACACCTTC
CDR3aa: CASSGMDRDGYGYTF

d_gene: TRBD1
j_gene: TRBJ1-1
v_gene: TRBV4-1
abundance: few
len: 15
CDR3nt: TGCGCCAGCAGCCAAGATACAGGGGTGAACACTGAAGCTTTCTTT
CDR3aa: CASSQDTGVNTEAFF

d_gene: NA
j_gene: TRBJ1-6
v_gene: TRBV5-1
abundance: NA
len: 16
CDR3nt: TGCGCCAGCAGCTTGGAATCCGCCACCGGAGGGTCACCCCTCCACTTT
CDR3aa: CASSLESATGGSPLHF

d_gene: NA
j_gene: TRBJ2-7
v_gene: TRBV6-1
abundance: once
len: 14
CDR3nt: TGTGCCAGCAGTGAACCAGAGGCTCTCTACGAGCAGTACTTC
CDR3aa: CASSEPEALYEQYF

d_gene: TRBD1
j_gene: TRBJ2-7
v_gene: TRBV5-1
abundance: NA
len: 14
CDR3nt: TGCGCCAGCAGCTTCGGACAGGGATTGTTGGAGCAGTACTTC
CDR3aa: CASSFGQGLLEQYF

d_gene: NA
j_gene: TRBJ2-6
v_gene: TRBV4-3
abundance: NA
len: 16
CDR3nt: TGCGCCAGCAGCCAAGATATGAGCTCTGGGGCCAACGTCCTGACTTTC
CDR3aa: CASSQDMSSGANVLTF

d_gene: TRBD2
j_gene: TRBJ2-7
v_gene: TRBV10-3
abundance: NA
len: 17
CDR3nt: TGTGCCATCAGCGACTGGGTTAGCGGGGTGAGCTCCTACGAGCAGTACTTC
CDR3aa: CAISDWVSGVSSYEQYF

d_gene: NA
j_gene: TRBJ1-4
v_gene: TRBV30
abundance: NA
len: 13
CDR3nt: TGTGCCTGGAGTGGGGGCGCCGCTGAAAAACTGTTTTTT
CDR3aa: CAWSGGAAEKLFF

d_gene: NA
j_gene: TRBJ1-1
v_gene: TRBV6-1
abundance: few
len: 14
CDR3nt: TGTGCCAGCAATCGACAGGCTACGAACACTGAAGCTTTCTTT
CDR3aa: CASNRQATNTEAFF

d_gene: NA
j_gene: TRBJ2-2
v_gene: TRBV25-1
abundance: once
len: 16
CDR3nt: TGTGCCAGCAGTGAATGGCGCGGGCAGAACACCGGGGAGCTGTTTTTT
CDR3aa: CASSEWRGQNTGELFF

d_gene: NA
j_gene: TRBJ1-4
v_gene: TRBV6-9
abundance: NA
len: 13
CDR3nt: TGTGCCAGCAGCCGATCCACAGGGCCAAAACTGTTTTTT
CDR3aa: CASSRSTGPKLFF

d_gene: NA
j_gene: TRBJ1-2
v_gene: TRBV25-1
abundance: once
len: 12
CDR3nt: TGTGCCAGCAGTGAATGGGAGGATGGCTACACCTTC
CDR3aa: CASSEWEDGYTF

d_gene: TRBD2
j_gene: TRBJ2-6
v_gene: TRBV10-3
abundance: NA
len: 17
CDR3nt: TGTGCCATCAGTGAGTCGTGGCGCGGGGGTCGGAACAACGTCCTGACTTTC
CDR3aa: CAISESWRGGRNNVLTF

d_gene: TRBD1
j_gene: TRBJ2-7
v_gene: TRBV27
abundance: NA
len: 14
CDR3nt: TGTGCCAGCAGTTTAGGGGACAGCTCCTACGAGCAGTACTTC
CDR3aa: CASSLGDSSYEQYF

d_gene: NA
j_gene: TRBJ1-5
v_gene: TRBV6-5
abundance: NA
len: 13
CDR3nt: TGTGCCAGCAGCCCGTATAGCAATCAGCCCCAGCATTTT
CDR3aa: CASSPYSNQPQHF

d_gene: NA
j_gene: TRBJ2-7
v_gene: TRBV5-6
abundance: NA
len: 14
CDR3nt: TGTGCCAGCAGCTTGGGAAGGACAGCCTACGAGCAGTACTTC
CDR3aa: CASSLGRTAYEQYF

d_gene: TRBD1
j_gene: TRBJ1-5
v_gene: TRBV7-8
abundance: NA
len: 14
CDR3nt: TGTGCCAGCAGCCTTACAGGGGGAAATCAGCCCCAGCATTTT
CDR3aa: CASSLTGGNQPQHF

d_gene: TRBD1
j_gene: TRBJ1-5
v_gene: TRBV6-5
abundance: NA
len: 14
CDR3nt: TGTGCCAGCAGTGACAGGGTGAGCAATCAGCCCCAGCATTTT
CDR3aa: CASSDRVSNQPQHF

d_gene: NA
j_gene: TRBJ2-5
v_gene: TRBV18
abundance: few
len: 13
CDR3nt: TGTGCCAGCTCACCATACAGGGAAGAGACCCAGTACTTC
CDR3aa: CASSPYREETQYF

d_gene: TRBD2
j_gene: TRBJ2-7
v_gene: TRBV19
abundance: NA
len: 16
CDR3nt: TGTGCCAGTAGTCCGATTGCGGGCGGGGGTTCCTACGAGCAGTACTTC
CDR3aa: CASSPIAGGGSYEQYF

d_gene: NA
j_gene: TRBJ1-6
v_gene: TRBV2
abundance: once
len: 14
CDR3nt: TGTGCCAGCAGTGAAGCGGCAGGATCTCAACCCCTCCACTTT
CDR3aa: CASSEAAGSQPLHF

d_gene: TRBD2
j_gene: TRBJ2-1
v_gene: TRBV30
abundance: NA
len: 14
CDR3nt: TGTGCCTCAACTAGCGGGGGGGCGGTCAATGAGCAGTTCTTC
CDR3aa: CASTSGGAVNEQFF

d_gene: NA
j_gene: TRBJ2-3
v_gene: TRBV27
abundance: NA
len: 15
CDR3nt: TGTGCCAGTTCAAGTGGCACTATGAGCACAGATACGCAGTATTTT
CDR3aa: CASSSGTMSTDTQYF

d_gene: NA
j_gene: TRBJ2-6
v_gene: TRBV7-3
abundance: NA
len: 16
CDR3nt: TGTGCCAGCAGCTTGATGGCGGGAACTGGGGCCAACGTCCTGACTTTC
CDR3aa: CASSLMAGTGANVLTF

d_gene: TRBD2
j_gene: TRBJ2-1
v_gene: TRBV11-3
abundance: few
len: 14
CDR3nt: TGTGCCAGCAGCCCCGGGACTAGCGATAATGAGCAGTTCTTC
CDR3aa: CASSPGTSDNEQFF

d_gene: TRBD1
j_gene: TRBJ2-4
v_gene: TRBV15
abundance: once
len: 15
CDR3nt: TGTGCCACCACCCCGGGACAGGGGTGGCAAAACATTCAGTACTTC
CDR3aa: CATTPGQGWQNIQYF

d_gene: TRBD1
j_gene: TRBJ1-1
v_gene: TRBV19
abundance: NA
len: 14
CDR3nt: TGTGCCAGTACCCAAGACAGGGTGAACACTGAAGCTTTCTTT
CDR3aa: CASTQDRVNTEAFF

d_gene: TRBD1
j_gene: TRBJ2-5
v_gene: TRBV2
abundance: NA
len: 12
CDR3nt: TGTGCCAGCAGTCGGGACAGAGAGACCCAGTACTTC
CDR3aa: CASSRDRETQYF

d_gene: NA
j_gene: TRBJ2-7
v_gene: TRBV2
abundance: NA
len: 14
CDR3nt: TGTGCCAGCAGCCTCCAGACAGTCTCCTACGAGCAGTACTTC
CDR3aa: CASSLQTVSYEQYF

d_gene: TRBD1
j_gene: TRBJ2-7
v_gene: TRBV19
abundance: NA
len: 14
CDR3nt: TGTGCCAGTAAGAGGACAGGGGGCGCTTACGAGCAGTACTTC
CDR3aa: CASKRTGGAYEQYF

d_gene: NA
j_gene: TRBJ2-7
v_gene: TRBV18
abundance: NA
len: 14
CDR3nt: TGTGCCAGCTCAATCGGTGTCAGGGGCTACGAGCAGTACTTC
CDR3aa: CASSIGVRGYEQYF

d_gene: NA
j_gene: TRBJ2-6
v_gene: TRBV19
abundance: NA
len: 18
CDR3nt: TGTGCCAGCAAGCCGGGACTTTCGACGAGCTCTGGGGCCAACGTCCTGACTTTC
CDR3aa: CASKPGLSTSSGANVLTF

d_gene: NA
j_gene: TRBJ2-7
v_gene: TRBV27
abundance: once
len: 15
CDR3nt: TGTGCCAGCAGTTCACAGACTAGGTTTCCCTACGAGCAGTACTTC
CDR3aa: CASSSQTRFPYEQYF

d_gene: TRBD2
j_gene: TRBJ2-1
v_gene: TRBV9
abundance: NA
len: 19
CDR3nt: TGTGCCAGCAGCGTAGGGAGGGGCGGGGCTAGCGGAGGACACAATGAGCAGTTCTTC
CDR3aa: CASSVGRGGASGGHNEQFF

d_gene: TRBD1
j_gene: TRBJ2-7
v_gene: TRBV19
abundance: few
len: 15
CDR3nt: TGTGCCAGTAGTATCCCGGGACAGGACACTAGCGAGCAGTACTTC
CDR3aa: CASSIPGQDTSEQYF

d_gene: TRBD2
j_gene: TRBJ2-2
v_gene: TRBV18
abundance: NA
len: 20
CDR3nt: TGTGCCAGCTCACCGACCCACGGCGCGACTAGCGGGAGGGGTACCGGGGAGCTGTTTTTT
CDR3aa: CASSPTHGATSGRGTGELFF

d_gene: NA
j_gene: TRBJ2-3
v_gene: TRBV13
abundance: NA
len: 15
CDR3nt: TGTGCCAGCAGCTTTGGCGGAGGTGGCACAGATACGCAGTATTTT
CDR3aa: CASSFGGGGTDTQYF

d_gene: TRBD1
j_gene: TRBJ2-7
v_gene: TRBV6-1
abundance: NA
len: 17
CDR3nt: TGTGCCAGCAGTGACCCTCAATCCCGGGACAGGGTCTACGAGCAGTACTTC
CDR3aa: CASSDPQSRDRVYEQYF

d_gene: TRBD1
j_gene: TRBJ2-7
v_gene: TRBV29-1
abundance: NA
len: 14
CDR3nt: TGCAGCGTTGAAGCCCAGGGGGCTCCCTACGAGCAGTACTTC
CDR3aa: CSVEAQGAPYEQYF

d_gene: NA
j_gene: TRBJ1-3
v_gene: TRBV7-8
abundance: few
len: 14
CDR3nt: TGTGCCAGTACGACTGCGTCCTCTGGAAACACCATATATTTT
CDR3aa: CASTTASSGNTIYF

d_gene: NA
j_gene: TRBJ1-2
v_gene: TRBV7-9
abundance: few
len: 14
CDR3nt: TGTGCCAGCAGCTTATCGGGGGGGCTGGAGGGCTACACCTTC
CDR3aa: CASSLSGGLEGYTF

d_gene: TRBD2
j_gene: TRBJ2-5
v_gene: TRBV27
abundance: NA
len: 15
CDR3nt: TGTGCCAGCGGAGATAGCGGGGGGAAAGGAGAGACCCAGTACTTC
CDR3aa: CASGDSGGKGETQYF

d_gene: NA
j_gene: TRBJ1-1
v_gene: TRBV7-2
abundance: few
len: 13
CDR3nt: TGTGCCAGCACCGGACAGCATAACACTGAAGCTTTCTTT
CDR3aa: CASTGQHNTEAFF

d_gene: TRBD2
j_gene: TRBJ2-1
v_gene: TRBV13
abundance: NA
len: 15
CDR3nt: TGTGCCAGCAGCCCCGGGACTAGCGGGGGGGGGAGGCAGTTCTTC
CDR3aa: CASSPGTSGGGRQFF

d_gene: TRBD2
j_gene: TRBJ2-1
v_gene: TRBV6-6
abundance: NA
len: 15
CDR3nt: TGTGCCAGCAGTTACTCTAGCGGGGGGAGAAATGAGCAGTTCTTC
CDR3aa: CASSYSSGGRNEQFF